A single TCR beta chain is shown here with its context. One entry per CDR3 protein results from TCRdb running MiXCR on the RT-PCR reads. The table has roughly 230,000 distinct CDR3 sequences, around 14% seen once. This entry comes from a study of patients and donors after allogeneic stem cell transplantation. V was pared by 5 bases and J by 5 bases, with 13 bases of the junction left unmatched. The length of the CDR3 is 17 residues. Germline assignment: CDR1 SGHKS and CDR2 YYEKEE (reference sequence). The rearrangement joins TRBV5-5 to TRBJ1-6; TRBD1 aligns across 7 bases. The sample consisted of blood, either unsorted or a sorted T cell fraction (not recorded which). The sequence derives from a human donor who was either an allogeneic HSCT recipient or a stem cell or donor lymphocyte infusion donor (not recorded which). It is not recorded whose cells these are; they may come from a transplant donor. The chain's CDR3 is CASRLTTGENNNSPLHF. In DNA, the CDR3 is TGTGCCAGCAGATTAACAACAGGGGAGAACAATAATTCACCCCTCCACTTT.